Listed below are T cell receptor beta chains from one sample, sequenced in a study of T cell changes during pregnancy in multiple sclerosis. This table comes from immunoSEQ multiplex PCR, and its TCRdb copy is limited to in-frame clones, with some not included. The sample has approximately 87,000 clones, under 95% seen once. Specimen: CD4+ T cells from peripheral blood mononuclear cells, collected in the second trimester of pregnancy. Every receptor here comes from a female donor with multiple sclerosis, enrolled in a pregnancy study. Each CDR3 is given with its conserved first and last residue. A D gene is named only where the DNA matches it firmly. Size is omitted from some rows. Given values are once, few, many or a class for expanded clones.

clone_size	v_call	j_call	d_call	cdr3_nt	cdr3_aa
few	TRBV30	TRBJ1-6	-	TGTGCCTGGAGTGCCTACAGGGTCGGTTCACCCCTCCACTTT	CAWSAYRVGSPLHF
once	TRBV10-3	TRBJ2-7	TRBD2	TGTGCCATCAGGGGGGGAATAGGGACTAGCGAGGAGGGCGAGCAGTACTTC	CAIRGGIGTSEEGEQYF
-	TRBV28	TRBJ1-5	-	TGTGCCACCTATGCGGGGGTGAGCAATCAGCCCCAGCATTTT	CATYAGVSNQPQHF
-	TRBV19	TRBJ1-5	TRBD1	TGTGCCAGTAGTCGGACAGGGGAGTTGTGGCCCCAGCATTTT	CASSRTGELWPQHF
-	TRBV7-9	TRBJ1-5	-	TGTGCCAGCAGCCTCTCTAACTTCAATCAGCCCCAGCATTTT	CASSLSNFNQPQHF
-	TRBV29-1	TRBJ2-3	-	TGCAGCGTTGAAATTGCAGGGACGCAGTATTTT	CSVEIAGTQYF
-	TRBV7-2	TRBJ1-2	-	TGTGCCAGCAGCTTAGATTCGGGGGACTATGGCTACACCTTC	CASSLDSGDYGYTF
once	TRBV11-2	TRBJ1-5	TRBD1	TGTGCCAGCAGCTTAGCCGCAGGGGGCCAGCCCCAGCATTTT	CASSLAAGGQPQHF
-	TRBV19	TRBJ2-1	TRBD2	TGTGCCAGTAGCCTGGGGGGGAGCTCCTACAATGAGCAGTTCTTC	CASSLGGSSYNEQFF
-	TRBV5-1	TRBJ1-2	-	TGCGCCAGCAGCTCCCCGGGGGAACGCTACACCTTC	CASSSPGERYTF
-	TRBV5-4	TRBJ1-4	TRBD1	TGTGCCAGCAGCCTCGGACAGGGACGTGAAAAACTGTTTTTT	CASSLGQGREKLFF
-	TRBV7-2	TRBJ1-1	-	TGTGCCAGCAGAGGACAGATAATGAACACTGAAGCTTTCTTT	CASRGQIMNTEAFF
-	TRBV7-9	TRBJ2-5	TRBD2	TGTGCCAGCAGCTTAGCGACTAGCCGAGAGACCCAGTACTTC	CASSLATSRETQYF
-	TRBV2	TRBJ1-3	TRBD1	TGTGCCAGCAGTTACAGACAGGGGGCATCTGGAAACACCATATATTTT	CASSYRQGASGNTIYF
-	TRBV7-2	TRBJ2-7	-	TGTGCCAGCAGCTCAGACAGGAGGAGATCCTACGAGCAGTACTTC	CASSSDRRRSYEQYF
-	TRBV6-6	TRBJ2-3	TRBD2	TGTGCCAGCAGACTTCGGGGCGGGAGGGCCCTGGATACGCAGTATTTT	CASRLRGGRALDTQYF
-	TRBV19	TRBJ1-2	-	TGTGCCACCACAGGGATTCCTGGCTACACCTTC	CATTGIPGYTF
-	TRBV6-1	TRBJ1-4	TRBD1	TGTGCCAGCAGACAGGGGGCCATTGTACGGGAAAAACTGTTTTTT	CASRQGAIVREKLFF
-	TRBV28	TRBJ2-7	TRBD2	TGTGCCAGCAGTTTAGGTGGGAGGGGTCTCTACGAGCAGTACTTC	CASSLGGRGLYEQYF
-	TRBV7-9	TRBJ1-4	-	TGTGCCAGCAGCTTAGCTGGAGGTAACAATGAAAAACTGTTTTTT	CASSLAGGNNEKLFF
-	TRBV6-1	TRBJ2-3	-	TGTGCCAGCACCCGGCTTGGGACACCAGATACGCAGTATTTT	CASTRLGTPDTQYF
-	TRBV14	TRBJ2-1	-	TGTGCCAGCAGCCAACTAGAAAATGAGCAGTTCTTC	CASSQLENEQFF
-	TRBV11-3	TRBJ2-7	TRBD1	TGTGCCAGCAGCTTCCTTACAGGGGGCTACGAGCAGTACTTC	CASSFLTGGYEQYF
-	TRBV9	TRBJ2-7	-	TGTGCCAGCAGCGTAGTGTGGCCCTCCCAGGGTGACGAGCAGTACTTC	CASSVVWPSQGDEQYF
-	TRBV2	TRBJ2-1	-	TGTGCCAGCAGGGACTACTACAATGAGCAGTTCTTC	CASRDYYNEQFF
-	TRBV30	TRBJ2-2	TRBD2	TGTGCCTGGAGTGACCCGGGACTAGCGTACACCGGGGAGCTGTTTTTT	CAWSDPGLAYTGELFF
-	TRBV28	TRBJ2-7	-	TGTGCCAGCAGTTTCTTTCAGGGGCAGTACTTC	CASSFFQGQYF
few	TRBV11-3	TRBJ2-7	-	TGTGCCAGCAGCTTATTCCGGGACACATCCTACGAGCAGTACTTC	CASSLFRDTSYEQYF
-	TRBV7-2	TRBJ1-6	TRBD1	TGTGCCAGCAACACCACCACAGGGGTCGGTTCACCCCTCCACTTT	CASNTTTGVGSPLHF
-	TRBV29-1	TRBJ2-1	-	TGCAGCGTGGGGGTCGGACAGCCCCCTAACCAGAATGAGCAGTTCTTC	CSVGVGQPPNQNEQFF
-	TRBV5-5	TRBJ1-6	-	TGTGCCAGCAGCATGGGACTTCTCGATTCACCCCTCCACTTT	CASSMGLLDSPLHF
-	TRBV5-1	TRBJ2-3	-	TGCGCCAGCAGCATCCGGGACTTGAGCACAGATACGCAGTATTTT	CASSIRDLSTDTQYF
few	TRBV27	TRBJ2-5	TRBD1	TGTGCCAGCAGTTTCTTGACAGGGTCGGGGGAGACCCAGTACTTC	CASSFLTGSGETQYF
-	TRBV5-5	TRBJ2-7	TRBD1	TGTGCCAGCAGGCCAGTGGCGGGACAGGGCATCCACGAGCAGTACTTC	CASRPVAGQGIHEQYF
-	TRBV12-5	TRBJ1-1	-	TGTGCTAGTGGATCCCCCGACAGGGAAGCTTTCTTT	CASGSPDREAFF
-	TRBV5-5	TRBJ2-1	-	TGTGCCAGCAGGAGTACAGTAAGCTCCTACAATGAGCAGTTCTTC	CASRSTVSSYNEQFF
once	TRBV6-1	TRBJ2-1	-	TGTGCCAGCAGTGTCACTAGAAGGGATGAGCAGTTCTTC	CASSVTRRDEQFF
-	TRBV4-3	TRBJ1-6	-	TGCGCCAGCAGCCAAGGGTTCGGGGATTCACCCCTCCACTTT	CASSQGFGDSPLHF
few	TRBV6-1	TRBJ2-1	-	TGTGCCAGCAGGGAAGGCGGGACGGGGAATGAGCAGTTCTTC	CASREGGTGNEQFF
-	TRBV14	TRBJ2-7	TRBD1	TGTGCCAGCAGCCAAGTAACCACGACAGGGAGTGTAGAGCAGTACTTC	CASSQVTTTGSVEQYF
-	TRBV6-6	TRBJ1-2	TRBD1	TGTGCCAGCGAGACAGGGACTAACTATGGCTACACCTTC	CASETGTNYGYTF
once	TRBV4-1	TRBJ2-5	-	TGCGCCAGCAGCCAAGTCTATCTGGAGACCCAGTACTTC	CASSQVYLETQYF
-	TRBV7-8	TRBJ2-2	TRBD2	TGTGCCAGCAGGGTGGTCTTGTCACTAGCGGCTAACACCGGGGAGCTGTTTTTT	CASRVVLSLAANTGELFF